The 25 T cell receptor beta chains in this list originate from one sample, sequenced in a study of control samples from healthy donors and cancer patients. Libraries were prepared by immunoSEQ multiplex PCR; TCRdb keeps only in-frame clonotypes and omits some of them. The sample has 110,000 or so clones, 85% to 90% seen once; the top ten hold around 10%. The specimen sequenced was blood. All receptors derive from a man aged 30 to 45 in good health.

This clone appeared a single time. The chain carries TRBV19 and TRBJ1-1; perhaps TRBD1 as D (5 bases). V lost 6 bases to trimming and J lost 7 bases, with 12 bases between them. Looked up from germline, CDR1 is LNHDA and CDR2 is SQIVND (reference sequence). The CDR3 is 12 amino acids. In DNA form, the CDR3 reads TGTGCCAGTAGCCTAGGGGCGGATGAAGCTTTCTTT. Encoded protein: CASSLGADEAFF.

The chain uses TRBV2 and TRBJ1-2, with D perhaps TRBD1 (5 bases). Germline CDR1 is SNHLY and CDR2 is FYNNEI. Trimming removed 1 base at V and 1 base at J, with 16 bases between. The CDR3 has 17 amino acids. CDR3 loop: CASSEGTFDRFNYGYTF. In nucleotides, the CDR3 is TGTGCCAGCAGTGAAGGGACGTTTGACAGATTTAACTATGGCTACACCTTC.

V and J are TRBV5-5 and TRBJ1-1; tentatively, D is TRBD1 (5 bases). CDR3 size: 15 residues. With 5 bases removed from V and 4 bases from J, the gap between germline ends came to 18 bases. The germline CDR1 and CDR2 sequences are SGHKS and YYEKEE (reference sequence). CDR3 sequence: CASSLQGLRGTEAFF. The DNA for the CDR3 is TGTGCCAGCAGTCTTCAGGGCCTTAGGGGCACTGAAGCTTTCTTT. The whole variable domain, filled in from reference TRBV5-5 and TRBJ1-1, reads DAGVTQSPTHLIKTRGQQVTLRCSPISGHKSVSWYQQVLGQGPQFIFQYYEKEERGRGNFPDRFSARQFPNYSSELNVNALLLGDSALYLCASSLQGLRGTEAFFGQGTRLTVV.

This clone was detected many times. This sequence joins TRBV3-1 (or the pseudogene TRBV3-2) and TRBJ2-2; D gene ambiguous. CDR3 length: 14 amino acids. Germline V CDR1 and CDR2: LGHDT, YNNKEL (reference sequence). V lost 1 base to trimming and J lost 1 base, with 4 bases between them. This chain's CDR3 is CASSQGRNTGELFF. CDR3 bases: TGTGCCAGCAGCCAAGGCCGGAACACCGGGGAGCTGTTTTTT.

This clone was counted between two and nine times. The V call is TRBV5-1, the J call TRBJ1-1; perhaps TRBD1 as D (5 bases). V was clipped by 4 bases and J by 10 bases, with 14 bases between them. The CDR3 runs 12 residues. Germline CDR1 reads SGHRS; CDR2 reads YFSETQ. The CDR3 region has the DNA TGCGCCAGCAGCCCGTCAGGGAGTGGAGCTTTCTTT. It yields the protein CASSPSGSGAFF. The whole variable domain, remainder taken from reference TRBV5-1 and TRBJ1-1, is KAGVTQTPRYLIKTRGQQVTLSCSPISGHRSVSWYQQTPGQGLQFLFEYFSETQRNKGNFPGRFSGRQFSNSRSEMNVSTLELGDSALYLCASSPSGSGAFFGQGTRLTVV.

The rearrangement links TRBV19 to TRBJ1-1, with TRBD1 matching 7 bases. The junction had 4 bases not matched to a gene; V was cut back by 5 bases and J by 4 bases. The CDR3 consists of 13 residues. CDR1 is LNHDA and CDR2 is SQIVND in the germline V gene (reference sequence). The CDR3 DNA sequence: TGTGCCAGTAGTCTGACAGGGCTCACTGAAGCTTTCTTT. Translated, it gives CASSLTGLTEAFF. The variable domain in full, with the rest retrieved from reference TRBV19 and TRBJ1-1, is DGGITQSPKYLFRKEGQNVTLSCEQNLNHDAMYWYRQDPGQGLRLIYYSQIVNDFQKGDIAEGYSVSREKKESFPLTVTSAQKNPTAFYLCASSLTGLTEAFFGQGTRLTVV.

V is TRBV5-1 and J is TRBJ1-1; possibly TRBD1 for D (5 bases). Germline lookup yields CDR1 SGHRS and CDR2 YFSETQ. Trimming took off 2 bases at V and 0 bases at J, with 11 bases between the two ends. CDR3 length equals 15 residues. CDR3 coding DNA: TGCGCCAGCAGCTTATACAAAGGGGTGAACACTGAAGCTTTCTTT. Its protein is CASSLYKGVNTEAFF.

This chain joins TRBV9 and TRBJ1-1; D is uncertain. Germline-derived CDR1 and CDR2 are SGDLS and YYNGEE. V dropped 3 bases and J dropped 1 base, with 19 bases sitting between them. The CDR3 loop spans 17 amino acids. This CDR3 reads CASSAPSVIWPNTEAFF. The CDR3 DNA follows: TGTGCCAGCAGCGCCCCTTCCGTTATTTGGCCGAACACTGAAGCTTTCTTT. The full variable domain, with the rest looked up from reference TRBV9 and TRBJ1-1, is DSGVTQTPKHLITATGQRVTLRCSPRSGDLSVYWYQQSLDQGLQFLIQYYNGEERAKGNILERFSAQQFPDLHSELNLSSLELGDSALYFCASSAPSVIWPNTEAFFGQGTRLTVV.

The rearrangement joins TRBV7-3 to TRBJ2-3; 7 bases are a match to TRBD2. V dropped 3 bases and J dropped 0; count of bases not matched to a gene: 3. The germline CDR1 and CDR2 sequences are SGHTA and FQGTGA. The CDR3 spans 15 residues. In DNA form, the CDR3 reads TGTGCCAGCAGCTTGGCGGGACTAAGCACAGATACGCAGTATTTT. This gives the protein CASSLAGLSTDTQYF.

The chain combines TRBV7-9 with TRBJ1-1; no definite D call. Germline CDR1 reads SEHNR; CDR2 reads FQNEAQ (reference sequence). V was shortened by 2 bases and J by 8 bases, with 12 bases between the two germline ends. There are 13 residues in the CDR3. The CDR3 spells CASSLRHLGEAFF. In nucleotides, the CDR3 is TGTGCCAGCAGCTTAAGACATCTCGGGGAAGCTTTCTTT.

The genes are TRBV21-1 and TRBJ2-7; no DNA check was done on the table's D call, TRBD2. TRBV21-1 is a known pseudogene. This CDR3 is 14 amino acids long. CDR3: CASSKGGPSHEQYV. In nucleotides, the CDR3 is TGTGCCAGCAGCAAAGGAGGGCCCTCCCACGAGCAGTACGTC.

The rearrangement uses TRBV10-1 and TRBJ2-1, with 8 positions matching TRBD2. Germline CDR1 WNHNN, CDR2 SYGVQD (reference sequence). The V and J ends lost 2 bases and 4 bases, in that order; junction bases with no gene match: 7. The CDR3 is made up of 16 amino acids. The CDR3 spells CASSEGRGGKYNEQFF. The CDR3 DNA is TGCGCCAGCAGTGAGGGTCGGGGGGGAAAATACAATGAGCAGTTCTTC.

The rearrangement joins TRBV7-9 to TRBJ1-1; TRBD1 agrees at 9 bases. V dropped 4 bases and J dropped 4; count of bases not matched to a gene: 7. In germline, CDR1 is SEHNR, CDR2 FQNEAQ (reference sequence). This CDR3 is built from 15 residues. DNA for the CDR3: TGTGCCAGCAGCTCCGGACAGGGGAGGGGCACTGAAGCTTTCTTT. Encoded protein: CASSSGQGRGTEAFF.

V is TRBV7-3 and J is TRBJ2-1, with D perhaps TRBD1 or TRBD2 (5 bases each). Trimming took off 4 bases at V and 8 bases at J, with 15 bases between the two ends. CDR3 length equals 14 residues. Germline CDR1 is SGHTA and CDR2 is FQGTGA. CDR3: CASSSRDGLDEQFF. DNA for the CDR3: TGTGCCAGCAGCTCCCGGGACGGTCTCGATGAGCAGTTCTTC.

The CDR3 sequence is CASRWGNTEAFF. Here the CDR3 DNA reads TGCGCCAGCAGATGGGGAAACACTGAAGCTTTCTTT. The chain uses TRBV10-2 and TRBJ1-1, with D hard to call. The germline V gene encodes CDR1 WSHSY and CDR2 SAAADI. The CDR3 contains 12 residues. The ends were cut back, 6 bases at V and 2 bases at J, with 7 bases in the middle.

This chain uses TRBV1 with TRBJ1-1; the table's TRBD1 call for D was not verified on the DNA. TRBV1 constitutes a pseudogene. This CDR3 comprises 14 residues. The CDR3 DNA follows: TGCACCAGCAGCCTGACAGGGGGCGAAACTGAAGCTTTCTTT. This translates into CTSSLTGGETEAFF.

Here the CDR3 DNA reads TGTGCCAGCAGCGTAGGGGGTAGCTCTCAATCTGAGCAGTTCTTC. This translates into CASSVGGSSQSEQFF. The V and J genes are TRBV9 and TRBJ2-1, with unresolved D. The CDR3 extends over 15 amino acids. The germline CDR1 and CDR2 sequences are SGDLS and YYNGEE. V was clipped by 0 bases and J by 9 bases, with 16 bases between them.

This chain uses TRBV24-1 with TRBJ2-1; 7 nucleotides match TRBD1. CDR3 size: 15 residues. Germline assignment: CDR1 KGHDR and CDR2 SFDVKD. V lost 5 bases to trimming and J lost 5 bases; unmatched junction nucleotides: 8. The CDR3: CATSALDRNDNEQFF. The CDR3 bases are TGTGCCACCAGTGCCCTGGACAGGAACGACAATGAGCAGTTCTTC.

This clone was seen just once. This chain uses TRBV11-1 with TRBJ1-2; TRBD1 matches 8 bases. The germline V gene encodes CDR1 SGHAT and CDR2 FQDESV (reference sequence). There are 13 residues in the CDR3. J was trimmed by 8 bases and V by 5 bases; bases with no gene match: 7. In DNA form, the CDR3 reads TGTGCCAGCAGCCCACAGGGGGTTTACGGCTACACCTTC. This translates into CASSPQGVYGYTF.

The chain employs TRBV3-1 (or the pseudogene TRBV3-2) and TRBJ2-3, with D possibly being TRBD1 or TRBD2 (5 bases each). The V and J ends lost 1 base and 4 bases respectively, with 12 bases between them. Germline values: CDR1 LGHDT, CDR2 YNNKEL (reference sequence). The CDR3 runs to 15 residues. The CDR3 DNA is TGTGCCAGCAGCCAAGGACTTCCGGGACCAGATACGCAGTATTTT. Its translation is CASSQGLPGPDTQYF.

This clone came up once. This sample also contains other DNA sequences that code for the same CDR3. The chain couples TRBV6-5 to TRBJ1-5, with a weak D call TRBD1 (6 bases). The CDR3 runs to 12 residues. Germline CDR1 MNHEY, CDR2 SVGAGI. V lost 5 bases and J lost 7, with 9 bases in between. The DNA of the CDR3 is TGTGCCAGCAGTCGGGGGCCACAGCCCCAGCATTTT. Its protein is CASSRGPQPQHF.

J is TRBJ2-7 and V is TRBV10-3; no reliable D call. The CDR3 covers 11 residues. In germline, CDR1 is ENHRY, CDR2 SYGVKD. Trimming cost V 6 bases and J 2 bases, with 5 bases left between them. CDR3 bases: TGTGCCATCAGGACTGCCTACGAGCAGTACTTC. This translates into CAIRTAYEQYF.

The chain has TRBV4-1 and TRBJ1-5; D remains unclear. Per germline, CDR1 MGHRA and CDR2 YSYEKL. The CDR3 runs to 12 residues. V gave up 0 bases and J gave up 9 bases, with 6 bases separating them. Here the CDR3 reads CASSQEAGPQHF. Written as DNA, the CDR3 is TGCGCCAGCAGCCAAGAAGCGGGGCCCCAGCATTTT.

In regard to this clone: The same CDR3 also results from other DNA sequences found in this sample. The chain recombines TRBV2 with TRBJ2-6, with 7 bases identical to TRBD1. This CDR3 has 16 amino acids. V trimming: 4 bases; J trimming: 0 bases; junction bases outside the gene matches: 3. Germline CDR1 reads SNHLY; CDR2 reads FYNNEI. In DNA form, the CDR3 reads TGTGCCAGCAGTGGACAGGGCCTCTCTGGGGCCAACGTCCTGACTTTC. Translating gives CASSGQGLSGANVLTF.

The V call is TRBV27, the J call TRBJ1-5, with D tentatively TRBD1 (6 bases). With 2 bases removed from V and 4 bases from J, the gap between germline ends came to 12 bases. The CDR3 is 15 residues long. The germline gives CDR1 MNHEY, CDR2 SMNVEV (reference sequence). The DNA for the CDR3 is TGTGCCAGCAGTTTAGGGGGGACAAGGAATCAGCCCCAGCATTTT. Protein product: CASSLGGTRNQPQHF.